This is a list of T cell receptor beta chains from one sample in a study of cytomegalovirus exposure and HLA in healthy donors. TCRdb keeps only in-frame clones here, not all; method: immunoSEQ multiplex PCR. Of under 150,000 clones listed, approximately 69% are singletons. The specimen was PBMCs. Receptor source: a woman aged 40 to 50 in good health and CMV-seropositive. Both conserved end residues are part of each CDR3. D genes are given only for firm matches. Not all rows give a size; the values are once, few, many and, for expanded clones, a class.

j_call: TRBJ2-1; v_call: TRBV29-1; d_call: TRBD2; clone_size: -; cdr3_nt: TGCAGCGTCCGACTAGCGGGTTCCTACAATGAGCAGTTCTTC; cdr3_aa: CSVRLAGSYNEQFF
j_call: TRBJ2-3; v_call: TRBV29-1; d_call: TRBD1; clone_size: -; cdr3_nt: TGCAGCGTGGCCGCCGGGACAGGGAATGGCTATCAGATAGCAGATACGCAGTATTTT; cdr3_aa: CSVAAGTGNGYQIADTQYF
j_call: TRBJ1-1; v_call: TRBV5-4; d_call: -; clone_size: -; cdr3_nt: TGTGCCAGCAGCTTGGGACAGTTTGAAGCTTTCTTT; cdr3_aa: CASSLGQFEAFF
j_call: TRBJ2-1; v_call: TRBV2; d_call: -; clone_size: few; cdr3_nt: TGTGCCAGCAGCGCCAGAGGGAATCATGAGCAGTTCTTC; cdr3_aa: CASSARGNHEQFF
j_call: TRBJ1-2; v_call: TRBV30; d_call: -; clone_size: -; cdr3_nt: TGTGCCTGGAGCCGGGACTCTTCCCTTGGGGGCTACACCTTC; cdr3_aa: CAWSRDSSLGGYTF
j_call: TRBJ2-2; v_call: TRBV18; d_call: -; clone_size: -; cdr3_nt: TGTGCCAGCTCCCAGGCTCGAAACACCGGGGAGCTGTTTTTT; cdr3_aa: CASSQARNTGELFF
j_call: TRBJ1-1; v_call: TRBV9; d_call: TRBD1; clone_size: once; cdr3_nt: TGTGCCAGCAGCGTGACAGGGGTCACTGAAGCTTTCTTT; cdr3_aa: CASSVTGVTEAFF
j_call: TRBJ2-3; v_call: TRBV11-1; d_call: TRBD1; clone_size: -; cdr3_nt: TGTGCCAGCAGCTTAGAAGGGACAGGGGGAGGATTGAGCACAGATACGCAGTATTTT; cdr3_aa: CASSLEGTGGGLSTDTQYF
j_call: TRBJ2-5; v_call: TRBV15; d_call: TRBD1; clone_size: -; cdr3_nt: TGTGCCACCAGCAGCCGGACAGGGAAACAAGAGACCCAGTACTTC; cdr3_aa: CATSSRTGKQETQYF
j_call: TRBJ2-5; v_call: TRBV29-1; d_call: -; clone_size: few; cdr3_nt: TGCAGCCTACGTCCGGGCGGAGGAGAGACCCAGTACTTC; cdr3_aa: CSLRPGGGETQYF
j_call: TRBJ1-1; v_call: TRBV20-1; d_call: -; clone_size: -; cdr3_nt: TGCAGTGCTAGGGGGCCTTTGGAAGCTTTCTTT; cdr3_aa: CSARGPLEAFF
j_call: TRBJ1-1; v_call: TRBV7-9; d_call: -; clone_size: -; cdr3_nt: TGTGCCAGCAGCTTACGGGGGGAGGTTACTGAAGCTTTCTTT; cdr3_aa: CASSLRGEVTEAFF
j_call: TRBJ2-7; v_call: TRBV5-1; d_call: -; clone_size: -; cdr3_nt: TGCGCCAGCAGCCCCCGTCGACTACCAGCCTACGAGCAGTACTTC; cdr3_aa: CASSPRRLPAYEQYF
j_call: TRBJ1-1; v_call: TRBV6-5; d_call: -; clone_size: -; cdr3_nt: TGTGCCAGCCTTCCCGGGAGCTTGAACACTGAAGCTTTCTTT; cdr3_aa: CASLPGSLNTEAFF
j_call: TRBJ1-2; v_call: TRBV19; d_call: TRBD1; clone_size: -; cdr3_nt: TGTGCCAGTAGTAAGACAGGGAACTATGGCTACACCTTC; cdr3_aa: CASSKTGNYGYTF
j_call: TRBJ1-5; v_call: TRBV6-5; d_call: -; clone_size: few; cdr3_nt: TGTGCCAGCAGTTACTCGGGCACGCGCCATTTT; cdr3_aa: CASSYSGTRHF
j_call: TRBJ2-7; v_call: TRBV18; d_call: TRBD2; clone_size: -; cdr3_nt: TGTGCCAGCTCACCATATTCGGCGGGGGACTACTACGAGCAGTACTTC; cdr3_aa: CASSPYSAGDYYEQYF
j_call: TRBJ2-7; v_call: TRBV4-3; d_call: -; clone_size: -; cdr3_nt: TGCGCCAGCAGCCAAGATAACGCCGCGGGATACGAGCAGTACTTC; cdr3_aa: CASSQDNAAGYEQYF
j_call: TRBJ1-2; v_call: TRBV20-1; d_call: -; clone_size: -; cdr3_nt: TGCAGGCCCGACAGCGTATATGGCTACACCTTC; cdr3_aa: CRPDSVYGYTF
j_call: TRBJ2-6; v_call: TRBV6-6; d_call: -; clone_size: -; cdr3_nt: TGTGCCAGCAGTTCAGGGGCCTCTGGGGCCAACGTCCTGACTTTC; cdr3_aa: CASSSGASGANVLTF
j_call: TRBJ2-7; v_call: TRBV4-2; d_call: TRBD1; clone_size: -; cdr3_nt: TGTGCCAGCAGCCTAACGGAGGACAGGGGTGGGAACGAGCAGTACTTC; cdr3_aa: CASSLTEDRGGNEQYF
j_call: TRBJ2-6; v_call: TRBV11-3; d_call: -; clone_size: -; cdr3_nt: TGTGCCAGCAGCAGACAGAGCTCTGGGGCCAACGTCCTGACTTTC; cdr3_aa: CASSRQSSGANVLTF
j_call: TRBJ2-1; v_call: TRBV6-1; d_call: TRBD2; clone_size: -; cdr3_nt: TGTGCCAGCAGTAACCTAGCGGGAGGTCGCAATGAGCAGTTCTTC; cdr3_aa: CASSNLAGGRNEQFF
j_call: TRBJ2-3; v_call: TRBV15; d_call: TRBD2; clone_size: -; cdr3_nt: TGTGCCACCAGCAGAGATGGGGGACGGGGTAGCGGGCTCACAGATACGCAGTATTTT; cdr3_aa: CATSRDGGRGSGLTDTQYF
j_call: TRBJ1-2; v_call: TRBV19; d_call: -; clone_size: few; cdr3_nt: TGTGCCAGTAGACCTGACAGGTCCTATGGCTACACCTTC; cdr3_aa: CASRPDRSYGYTF
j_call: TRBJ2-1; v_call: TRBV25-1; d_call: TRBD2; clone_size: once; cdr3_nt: TGTGCCAGCGCCGGGACTAGTCTTAGAAATGAGCAGTTCTTC; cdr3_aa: CASAGTSLRNEQFF
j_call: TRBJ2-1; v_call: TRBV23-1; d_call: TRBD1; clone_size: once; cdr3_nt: TGCGCCAGCAGTCGGGGACAGGGGTACAATGAGCAGTTCTTC; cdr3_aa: CASSRGQGYNEQFF
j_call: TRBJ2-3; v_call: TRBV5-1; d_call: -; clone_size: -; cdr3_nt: TGCGCCAGCAGACTGGGCACACCCGTCGGCACAGATACGCAGTATTTT; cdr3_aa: CASRLGTPVGTDTQYF
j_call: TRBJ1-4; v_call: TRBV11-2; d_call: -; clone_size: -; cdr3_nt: TGTGCCAGCAGCTTAAGTCAGGCTGAAAAACTGTTTTTT; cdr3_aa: CASSLSQAEKLFF
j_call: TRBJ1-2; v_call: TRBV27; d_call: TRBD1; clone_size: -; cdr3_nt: TGTGCCAGCAGCCCCACAGGGGCCCCCTATGGCTACACCTTC; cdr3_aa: CASSPTGAPYGYTF
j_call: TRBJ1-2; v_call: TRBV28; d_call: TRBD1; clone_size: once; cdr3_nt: TGTGCCAGCAGCCGGGGGACAGGGGGCGATAGGGGCTACACCTTC; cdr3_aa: CASSRGTGGDRGYTF
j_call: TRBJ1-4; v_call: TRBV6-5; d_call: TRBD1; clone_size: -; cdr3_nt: TGTGCCAGCAGTTGGGACAGGAGCACTAATGAAAAACTGTTTTTT; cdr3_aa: CASSWDRSTNEKLFF
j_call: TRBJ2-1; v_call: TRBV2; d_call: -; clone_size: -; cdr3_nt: TGTGCCAGCAGTGTCGGGGTGTGGCCTAATGAGCAGTTCTTC; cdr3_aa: CASSVGVWPNEQFF
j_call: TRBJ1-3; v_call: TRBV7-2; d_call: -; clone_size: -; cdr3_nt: TGTGCCAGCACCCCTCGGTCGAGCTCTGGAAACACCATATATTTT; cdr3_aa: CASTPRSSSGNTIYF
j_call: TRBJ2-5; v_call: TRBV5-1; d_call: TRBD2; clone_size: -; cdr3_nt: TGCGCCAGCAGCCCGGGTCGGACTAGCGGTCAAGAGACCCAGTACTTC; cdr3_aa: CASSPGRTSGQETQYF
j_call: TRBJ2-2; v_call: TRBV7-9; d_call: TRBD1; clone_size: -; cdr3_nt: TGTGCCAGCAGCCAACAGGGGGCGCGTAACGGGGAGCTGTTTTTT; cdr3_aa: CASSQQGARNGELFF
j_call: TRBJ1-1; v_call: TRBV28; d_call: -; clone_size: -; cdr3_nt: TGTGCCAGCAGTTTGGGGACAACCCAACAGAGGACTGAAGCTTTCTTT; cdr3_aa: CASSLGTTQQRTEAFF
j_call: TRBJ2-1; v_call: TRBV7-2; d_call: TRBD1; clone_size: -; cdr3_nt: TGTGCCAGCAGCTTCGTCGGGACAGGGGGCGCAAATGAGCAGTTCTTC; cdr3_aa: CASSFVGTGGANEQFF
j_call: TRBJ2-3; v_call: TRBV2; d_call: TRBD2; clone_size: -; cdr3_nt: TGTGCCACTCAGGGGCTAGCGGGAGGATTTAGCACAGATACGCAGTATTTT; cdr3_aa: CATQGLAGGFSTDTQYF
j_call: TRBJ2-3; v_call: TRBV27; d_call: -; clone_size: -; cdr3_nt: TGTGCCAGCAGTCCCGACATAAGCACAGATACGCAGTATTTT; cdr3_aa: CASSPDISTDTQYF
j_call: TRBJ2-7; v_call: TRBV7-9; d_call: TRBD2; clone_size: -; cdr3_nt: TGTGCCAGCAGCTCCAAACTAGCGGAACGAACCTACGAGCAGTACTTC; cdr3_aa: CASSSKLAERTYEQYF
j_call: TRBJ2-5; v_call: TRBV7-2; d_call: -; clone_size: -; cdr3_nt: TGTGCCAGCAGCAACCAACTAGCCCGGGAGACCCAGTACTTC; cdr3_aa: CASSNQLARETQYF
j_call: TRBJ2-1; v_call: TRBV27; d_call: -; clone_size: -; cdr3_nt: TGTGCCAGCAGCCTTAGCGGTTCCTACAATGAGCAGTTCTTC; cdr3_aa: CASSLSGSYNEQFF
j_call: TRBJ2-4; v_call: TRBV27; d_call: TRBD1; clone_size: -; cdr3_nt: TGTGCCAGCAGTTTATACCTACAGGGACAGGCCAAAAACATTCAGTACTTC; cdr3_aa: CASSLYLQGQAKNIQYF
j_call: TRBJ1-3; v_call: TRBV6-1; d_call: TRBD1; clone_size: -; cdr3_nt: TGTGCCAGCAGAGGGGGCGCCGATGGAAACACCATATATTTT; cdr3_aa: CASRGGADGNTIYF
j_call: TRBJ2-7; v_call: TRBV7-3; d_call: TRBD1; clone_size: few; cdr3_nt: TGTGCCAGCAGCTTGTCAGGGGGCTACGAGCAGTACTTC; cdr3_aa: CASSLSGGYEQYF
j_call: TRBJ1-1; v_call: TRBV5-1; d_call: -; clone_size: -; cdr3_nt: TGCGCCAGCAGCTTGAGGGGCCAAGGAAGTGGTGAAGCTTTCTTT; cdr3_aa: CASSLRGQGSGEAFF
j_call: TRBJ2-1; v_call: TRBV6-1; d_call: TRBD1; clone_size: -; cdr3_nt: TGTGCCAGCAGTAAACAGGGGTACAATGAGCAGTTCTTC; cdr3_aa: CASSKQGYNEQFF
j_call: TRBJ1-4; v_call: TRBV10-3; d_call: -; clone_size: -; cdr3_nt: TGTGCCATCCGGGACACCTATAATGAAAAACTGTTTTTT; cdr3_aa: CAIRDTYNEKLFF
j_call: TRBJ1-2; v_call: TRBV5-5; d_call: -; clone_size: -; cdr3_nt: TGTGCCAGCAGCTTTCGGGGGGGAACTAACTATGGCTACACCTTC; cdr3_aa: CASSFRGGTNYGYTF
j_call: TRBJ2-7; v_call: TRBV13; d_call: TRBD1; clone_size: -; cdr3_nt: TGTGCCAGCAGCTGGACAGGGGGCTCAAACTACGAGCAGTACTTC; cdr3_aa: CASSWTGGSNYEQYF
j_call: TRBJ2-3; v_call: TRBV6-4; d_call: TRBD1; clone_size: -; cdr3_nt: TGTGCCAGCAGTGAAAAGATCGGGACAGGGAATACAGATACGCAGTATTTT; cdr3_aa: CASSEKIGTGNTDTQYF
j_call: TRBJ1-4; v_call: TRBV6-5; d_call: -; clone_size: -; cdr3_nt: TGTGCCAGCAGTCCAAATACCGGGACAAACGAAAAACTGTTTTTT; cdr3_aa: CASSPNTGTNEKLFF
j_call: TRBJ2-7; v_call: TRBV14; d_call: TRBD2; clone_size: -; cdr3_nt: TGTGCCAGCACACTTCTAGCGGGAGGGCCGAACGAGCAGTACTTC; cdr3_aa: CASTLLAGGPNEQYF
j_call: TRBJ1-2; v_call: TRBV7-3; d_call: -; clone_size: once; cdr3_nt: TGTGCCAGCAGCCACCAAGGCGGGGGCAAAGGGGACTATGGCTACACCTTC; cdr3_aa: CASSHQGGGKGDYGYTF